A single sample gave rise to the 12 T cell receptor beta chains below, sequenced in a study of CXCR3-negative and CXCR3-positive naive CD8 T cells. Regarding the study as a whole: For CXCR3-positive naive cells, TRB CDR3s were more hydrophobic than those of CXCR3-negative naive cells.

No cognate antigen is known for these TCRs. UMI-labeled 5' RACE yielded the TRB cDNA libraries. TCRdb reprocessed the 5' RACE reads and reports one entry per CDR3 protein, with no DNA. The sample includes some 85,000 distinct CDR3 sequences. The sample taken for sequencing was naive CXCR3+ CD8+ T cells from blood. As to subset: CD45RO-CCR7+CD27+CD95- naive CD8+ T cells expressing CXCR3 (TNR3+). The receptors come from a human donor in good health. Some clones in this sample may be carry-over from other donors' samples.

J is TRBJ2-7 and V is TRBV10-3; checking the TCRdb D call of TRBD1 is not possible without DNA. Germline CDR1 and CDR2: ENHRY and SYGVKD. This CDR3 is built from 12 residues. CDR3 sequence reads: CAMGQGGYEQYF.

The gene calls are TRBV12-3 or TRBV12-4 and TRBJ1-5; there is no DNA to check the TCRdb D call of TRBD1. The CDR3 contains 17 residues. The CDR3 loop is CASSFVTTGGGNQPQHF.

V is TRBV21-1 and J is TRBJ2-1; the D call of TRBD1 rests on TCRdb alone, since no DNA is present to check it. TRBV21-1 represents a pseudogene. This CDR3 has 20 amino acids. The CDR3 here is CASSKTSTGLPPKNYNEQFF.

The CDR3 loop is CASISETGEKLFF. This chain connects TRBV19 to TRBJ1-4; TCRdb's D gene call, TRBD1, goes unchecked for lack of DNA. The CDR3 is made up of 13 amino acids. CDR1 LNHDA and CDR2 SQIVND come from the germline V gene (reference sequence).

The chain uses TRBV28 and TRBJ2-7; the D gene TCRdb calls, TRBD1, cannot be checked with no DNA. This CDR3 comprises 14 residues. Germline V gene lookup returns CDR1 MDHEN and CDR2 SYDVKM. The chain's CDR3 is CASSPRDRVEEQYF.

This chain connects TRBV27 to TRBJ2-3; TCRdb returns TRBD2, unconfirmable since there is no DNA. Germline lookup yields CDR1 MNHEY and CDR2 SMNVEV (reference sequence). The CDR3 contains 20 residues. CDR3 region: CASSSTLYSGTRPTSYTQYF.

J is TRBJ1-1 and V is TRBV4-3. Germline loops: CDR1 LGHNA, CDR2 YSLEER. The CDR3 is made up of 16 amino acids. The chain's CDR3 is CASSQDIFGGNTEAFF.

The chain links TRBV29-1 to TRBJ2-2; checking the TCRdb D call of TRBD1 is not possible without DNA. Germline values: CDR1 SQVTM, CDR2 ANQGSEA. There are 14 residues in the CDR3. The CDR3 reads CSASGTANTGELFF.

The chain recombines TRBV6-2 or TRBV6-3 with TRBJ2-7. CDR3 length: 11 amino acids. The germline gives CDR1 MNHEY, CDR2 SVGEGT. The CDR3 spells CASSYLYEQYF.

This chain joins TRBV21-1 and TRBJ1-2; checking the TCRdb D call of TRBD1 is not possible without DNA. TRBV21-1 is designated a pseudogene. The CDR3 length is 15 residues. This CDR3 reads CASSGAHGQGRGYTF.

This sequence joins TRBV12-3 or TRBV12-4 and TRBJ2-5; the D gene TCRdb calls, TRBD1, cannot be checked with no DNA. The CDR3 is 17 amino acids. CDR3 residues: CASSPSGTGMVQETQYF.

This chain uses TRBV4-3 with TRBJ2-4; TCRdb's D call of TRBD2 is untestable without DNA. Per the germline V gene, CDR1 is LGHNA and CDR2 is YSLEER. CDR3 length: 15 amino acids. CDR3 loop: CASSQDGVAGYIQYF.